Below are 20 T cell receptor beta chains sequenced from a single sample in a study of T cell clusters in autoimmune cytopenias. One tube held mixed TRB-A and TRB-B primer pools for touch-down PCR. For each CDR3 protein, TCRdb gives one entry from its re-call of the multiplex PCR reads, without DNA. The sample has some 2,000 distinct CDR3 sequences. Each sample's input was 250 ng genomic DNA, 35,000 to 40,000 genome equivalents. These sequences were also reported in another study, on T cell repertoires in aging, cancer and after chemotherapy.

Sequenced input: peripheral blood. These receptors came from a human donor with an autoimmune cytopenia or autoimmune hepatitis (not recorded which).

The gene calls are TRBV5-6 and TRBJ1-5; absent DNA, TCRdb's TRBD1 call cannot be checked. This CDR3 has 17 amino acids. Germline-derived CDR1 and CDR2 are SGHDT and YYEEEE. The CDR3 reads CASSLGAGPQFNQPQHF.

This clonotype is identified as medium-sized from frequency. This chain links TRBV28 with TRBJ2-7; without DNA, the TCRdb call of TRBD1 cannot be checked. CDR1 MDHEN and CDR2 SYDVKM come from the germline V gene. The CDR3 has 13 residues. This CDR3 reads CASSWGQAYEQYF.

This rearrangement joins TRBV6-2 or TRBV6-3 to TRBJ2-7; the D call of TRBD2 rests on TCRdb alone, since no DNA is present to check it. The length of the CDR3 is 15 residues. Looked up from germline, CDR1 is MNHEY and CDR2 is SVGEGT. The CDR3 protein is CASSSFLAPTYEQYF.

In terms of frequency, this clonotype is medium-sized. CDR3 in amino acids: CASTPGMDEQFF. V usage is TRBV12-3 or TRBV12-4 and J usage is TRBJ2-1; TCRdb reports TRBD1, a call that lacks DNA to check it against. The CDR3 spans 12 residues.

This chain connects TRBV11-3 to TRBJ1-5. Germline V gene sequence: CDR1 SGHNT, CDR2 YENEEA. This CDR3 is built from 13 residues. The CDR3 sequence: CASSLQGNQPQHF.

The CDR3: CSVVLTSRRGLFF. This chain connects TRBV29-1 to TRBJ2-2; TCRdb's D call, TRBD2, is unchecked because there is no DNA. CDR1 SQVTM and CDR2 ANQGSEA come from the germline V gene. The CDR3 has 13 amino acids.

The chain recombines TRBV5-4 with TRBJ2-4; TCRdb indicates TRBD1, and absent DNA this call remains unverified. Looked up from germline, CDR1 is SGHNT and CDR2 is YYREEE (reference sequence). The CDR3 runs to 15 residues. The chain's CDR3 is CASSSGDLGKNIQYF.

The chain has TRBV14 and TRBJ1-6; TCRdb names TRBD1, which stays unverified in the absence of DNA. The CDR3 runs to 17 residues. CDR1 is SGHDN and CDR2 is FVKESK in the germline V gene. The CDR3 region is CASSPLGTGGEGSPLHF.

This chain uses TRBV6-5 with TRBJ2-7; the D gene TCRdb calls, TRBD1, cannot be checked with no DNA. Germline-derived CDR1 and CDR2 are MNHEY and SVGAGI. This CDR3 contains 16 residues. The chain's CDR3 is CASSYLGQGPAYEQYF.

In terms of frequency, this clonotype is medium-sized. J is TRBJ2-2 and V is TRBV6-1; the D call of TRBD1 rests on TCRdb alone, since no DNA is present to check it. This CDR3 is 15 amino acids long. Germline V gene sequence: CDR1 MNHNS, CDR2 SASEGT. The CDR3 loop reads CASSEARGRTGELFF.

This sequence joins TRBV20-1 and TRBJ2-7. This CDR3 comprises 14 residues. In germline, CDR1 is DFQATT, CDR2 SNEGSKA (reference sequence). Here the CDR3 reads CSAAALYRAGEQYF.

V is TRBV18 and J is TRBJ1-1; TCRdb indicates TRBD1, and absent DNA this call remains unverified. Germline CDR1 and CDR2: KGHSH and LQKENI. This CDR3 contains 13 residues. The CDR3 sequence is CASSKDRRGEAFF. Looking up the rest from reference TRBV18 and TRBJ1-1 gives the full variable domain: NAGVMQNPRHLVRRRGQEARLRCSPMKGHSHVYWYRQLPEEGLKFMVYLQKENIIDESGMPKERFSAEFPKEGPSILRIQQVVRGDSAAYFCASSKDRRGEAFFGQGTRLTVV.

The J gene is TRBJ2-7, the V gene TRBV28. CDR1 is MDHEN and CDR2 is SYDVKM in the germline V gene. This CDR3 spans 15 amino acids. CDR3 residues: CASSQDLFSLYEQYF. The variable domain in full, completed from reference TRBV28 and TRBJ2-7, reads DVKVTQSSRYLVKRTGEKVFLECVQDMDHENMFWYRQDPGLGLRLIYFSYDVKMKEKGDIPEGYSVSREKKERFSLILESASTNQTSMYLCASSQDLFSLYEQYFGPGTRLTVT.

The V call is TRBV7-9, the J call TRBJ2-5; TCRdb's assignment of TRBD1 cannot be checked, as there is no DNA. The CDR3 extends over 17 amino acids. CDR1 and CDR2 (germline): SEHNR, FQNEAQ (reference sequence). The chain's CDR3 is CASSLGPGQGSQETQYF.

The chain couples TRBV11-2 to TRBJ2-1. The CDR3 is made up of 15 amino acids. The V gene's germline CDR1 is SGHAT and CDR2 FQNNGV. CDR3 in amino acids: CASSLGGVAYNEQFF.

CDR3 residues: CASSPGTDPEAFF. V gene TRBV5-6 combines with J gene TRBJ1-1; TCRdb outputs TRBD1, but without DNA this stays unchecked. CDR1 is SGHDT, CDR2 YYEEEE, per germline. This CDR3 has 13 amino acids.

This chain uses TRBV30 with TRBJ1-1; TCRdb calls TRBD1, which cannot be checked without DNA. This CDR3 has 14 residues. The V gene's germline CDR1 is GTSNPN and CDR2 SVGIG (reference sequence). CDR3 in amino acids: CAWSVFSGATEAFF.

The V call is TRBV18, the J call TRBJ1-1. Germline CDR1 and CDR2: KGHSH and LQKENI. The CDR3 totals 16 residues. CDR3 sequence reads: CASSPFRGVENTEAFF.

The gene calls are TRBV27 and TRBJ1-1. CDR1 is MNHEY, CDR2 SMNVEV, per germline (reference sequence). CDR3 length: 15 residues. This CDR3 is CASSLTGWGNTEAFF.

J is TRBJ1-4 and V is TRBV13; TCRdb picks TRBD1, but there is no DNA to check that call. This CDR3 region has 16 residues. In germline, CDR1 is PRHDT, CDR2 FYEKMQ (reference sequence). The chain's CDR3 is CASSLGGAGTNEKLFF.